The clone carrying this T cell receptor beta chain occurred many times. MiXCR was used by TCRdb to re-call the PCR reads. Here the sample spans 17,000 or so clones, roughly a fifth being singletons. This sample is part of a study of metastatic and nonmetastatic thyroid tumors. Prior to thyroid surgery, none of the patients had received any treatment. V lost 6 bases, J lost 5 bases, and 3 bases stayed unmatched. There are 13 residues in the CDR3. The germline gives CDR1 MNHEY, CDR2 SMNVEV (reference sequence). The sample was tumor tissue. The sequence was obtained from a female donor with papillary thyroid cancer or a benign thyroid nodule (not recorded which). Some clones in this sample may be carry-over from other donors' samples. V usage is TRBV27 and J usage is TRBJ2-2, with TRBD1 matching 7 bases. Here the CDR3 DNA reads TGTGCCAGCAGGACAGGGTATACCGGGGAGCTGTTTTTT. Translation gives CASRTGYTGELFF.